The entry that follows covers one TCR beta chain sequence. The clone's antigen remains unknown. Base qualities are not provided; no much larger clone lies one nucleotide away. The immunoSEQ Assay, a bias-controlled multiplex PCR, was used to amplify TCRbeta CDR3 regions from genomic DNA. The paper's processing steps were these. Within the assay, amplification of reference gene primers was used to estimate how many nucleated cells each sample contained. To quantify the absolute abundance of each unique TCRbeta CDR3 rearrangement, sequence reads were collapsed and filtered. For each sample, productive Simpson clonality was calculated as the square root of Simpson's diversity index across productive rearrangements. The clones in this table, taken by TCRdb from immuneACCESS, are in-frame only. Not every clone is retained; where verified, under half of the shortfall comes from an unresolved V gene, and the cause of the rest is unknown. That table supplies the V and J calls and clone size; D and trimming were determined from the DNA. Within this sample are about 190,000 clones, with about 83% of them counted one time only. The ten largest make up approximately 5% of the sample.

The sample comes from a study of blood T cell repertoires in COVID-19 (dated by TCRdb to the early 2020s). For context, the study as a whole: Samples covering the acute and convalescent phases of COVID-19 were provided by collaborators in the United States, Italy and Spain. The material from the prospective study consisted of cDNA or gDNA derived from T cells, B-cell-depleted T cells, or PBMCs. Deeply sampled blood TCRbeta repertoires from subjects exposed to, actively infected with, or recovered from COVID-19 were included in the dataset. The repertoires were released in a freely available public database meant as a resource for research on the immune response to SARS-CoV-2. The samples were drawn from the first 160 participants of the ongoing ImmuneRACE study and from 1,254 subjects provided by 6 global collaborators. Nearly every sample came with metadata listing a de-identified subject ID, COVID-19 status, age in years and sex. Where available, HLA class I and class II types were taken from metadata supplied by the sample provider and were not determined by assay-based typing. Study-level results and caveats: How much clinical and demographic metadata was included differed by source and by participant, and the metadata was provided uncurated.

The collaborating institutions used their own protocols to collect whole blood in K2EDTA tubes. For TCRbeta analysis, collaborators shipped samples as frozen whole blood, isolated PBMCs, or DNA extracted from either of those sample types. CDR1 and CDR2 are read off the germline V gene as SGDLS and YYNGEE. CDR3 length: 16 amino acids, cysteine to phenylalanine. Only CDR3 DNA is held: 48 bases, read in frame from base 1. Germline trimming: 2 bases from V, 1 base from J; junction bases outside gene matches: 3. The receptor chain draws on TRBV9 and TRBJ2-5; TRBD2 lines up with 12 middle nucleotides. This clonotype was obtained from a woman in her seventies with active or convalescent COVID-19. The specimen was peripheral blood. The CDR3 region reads CASSVGLAGVQETQYF. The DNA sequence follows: TGTGCCAGCAGCGTGGGACTAGCGGGCGTCCAAGAGACCCAGTACTTC.